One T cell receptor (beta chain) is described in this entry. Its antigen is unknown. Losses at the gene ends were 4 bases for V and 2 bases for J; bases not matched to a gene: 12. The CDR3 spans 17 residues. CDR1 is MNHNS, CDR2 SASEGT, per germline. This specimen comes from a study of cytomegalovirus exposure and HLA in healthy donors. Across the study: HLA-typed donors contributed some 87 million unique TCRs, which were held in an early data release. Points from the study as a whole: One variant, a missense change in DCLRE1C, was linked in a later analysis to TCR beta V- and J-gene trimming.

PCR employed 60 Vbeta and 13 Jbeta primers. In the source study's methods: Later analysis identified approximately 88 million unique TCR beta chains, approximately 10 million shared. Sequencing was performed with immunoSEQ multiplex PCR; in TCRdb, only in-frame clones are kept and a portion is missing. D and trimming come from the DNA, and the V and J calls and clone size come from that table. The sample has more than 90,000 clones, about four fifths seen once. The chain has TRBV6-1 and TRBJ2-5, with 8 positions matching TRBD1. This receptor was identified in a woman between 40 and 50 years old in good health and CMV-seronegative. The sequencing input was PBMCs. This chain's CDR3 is CASSALRTGLGQETQYF. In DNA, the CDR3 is TGTGCCAGCAGTGCCCTCAGGACAGGGTTGGGGCAAGAGACCCAGTACTTC.